Presented here are 2 T cell receptor beta chains from one specimen sequenced in a study of T cell responses to AZD1222 COVID-19 vaccine. Data came from immunoSEQ multiplex PCR; TCRdb stores just in-frame clones and leaves some out. The sample includes about 150,000 clones, about 95% seen only once; the top ten take over 1%. This sample comprised peripheral blood, obtained on day 0 of AZD1222 vaccination. Every receptor here comes from an adult in good health.

This chain uses TRBV3-1 (or the pseudogene TRBV3-2) with TRBJ1-1; the D gene is possibly TRBD1 (5 bases). Germline CDR1 is LGHDT and CDR2 is YNNKEL (reference sequence). CDR3 length: 13 amino acids. V was shortened by 4 bases and J by 7 bases, with 13 bases between the two germline ends. The CDR3 loop reads CASSPIRGDEAFF. CDR3 bases: TGTGCCAGCAGCCCAATCCGGGGCGATGAAGCTTTCTTT.

The V and J genes are TRBV7-2 and TRBJ2-1; 7 bases are shared with TRBD2. There are 15 residues in the CDR3. V trimming: 4 bases; J trimming: 4 bases; junction bases outside the gene matches: 7. The germline V gene encodes CDR1 SGHTA and CDR2 FQGNSA. CDR3 loop: CASSYASGPYNEQFF. Here the CDR3 DNA reads TGTGCCAGCAGCTACGCTAGCGGACCTTACAATGAGCAGTTCTTC.